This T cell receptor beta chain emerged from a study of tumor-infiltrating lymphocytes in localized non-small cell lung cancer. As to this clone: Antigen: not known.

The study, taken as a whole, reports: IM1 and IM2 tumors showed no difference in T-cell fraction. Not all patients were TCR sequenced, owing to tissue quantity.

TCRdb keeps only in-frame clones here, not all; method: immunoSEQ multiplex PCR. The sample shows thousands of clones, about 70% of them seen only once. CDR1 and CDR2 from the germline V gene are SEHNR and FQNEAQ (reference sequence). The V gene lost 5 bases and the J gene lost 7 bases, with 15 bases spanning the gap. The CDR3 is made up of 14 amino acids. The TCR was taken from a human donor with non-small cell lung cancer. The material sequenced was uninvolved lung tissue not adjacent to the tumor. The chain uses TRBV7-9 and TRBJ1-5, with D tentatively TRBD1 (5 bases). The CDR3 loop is CASSNGGRGQPQHF. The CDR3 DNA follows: TGTGCCAGCAGCAATGGGGGTCGCGGGCAGCCCCAGCATTTT. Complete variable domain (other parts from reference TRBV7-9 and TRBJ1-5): DTGVSQNPRHKITKRGQNVTFRCDPISEHNRLYWYRQTLGQGPEFLTYFQNEAQLEKSRLLSDRFSAERPKGSFSTLEIQRTEQGDSAMYLCASSNGGRGQPQHFGDGTRLSIL.